This TCR beta chain was recovered during a study of regulatory T cells in long-lasting Graves disease. Arm-PCR of CDR3 regions and iRepertoire HTBI primers were the basis on which TCR beta libraries were built. TCRdb itself ran the multiplex PCR reads through MiXCR, one entry per CDR3 protein. The table has approximately 390,000 distinct CDR3 sequences, under 20% seen once; the top ten hold 20% to 25%. Specified time point: newly diagnosed GD, antithyroid drugs for less than 3 months. The TCR library was made from RNA that had been extracted from PBMCs in TRIzol. The germline V and J ends were trimmed by 5 bases and 3 bases, with 16 bases remaining between them. The length of the CDR3 is 15 residues. The germline V gene has CDR1 KGHSH and CDR2 LQKENI. The table lists this clonotype with a few counts. Separately, the same data were catalogued under a study of T cells in Graves' hyperthyroidism and ophthalmopathy. Turning to that study: TCR CDR3 regions were first amplified by RT-PCR with HTBI primers.

The specimen comprised peripheral blood mononuclear cells (PBMCs), sampled at new diagnosis, from a patient treated with antithyroid drugs. The J gene is TRBJ1-2, the V gene TRBV18; D may be TRBD1 (5 bases). The TCR comes from a young woman with Graves disease. The CDR3 here is CASSDFRDGDYGYTF. In DNA form, the CDR3 reads TGTGCCAGCTCAGATTTCCGGGACGGAGACTATGGCTACACCTTC. Together with reference TRBV18 and TRBJ1-2, the CDR3 gives the full variable domain: NAGVMQNPRHLVRRRGQEARLRCSPMKGHSHVYWYRQLPEEGLKFMVYLQKENIIDESGMPKERFSAEFPKEGPSILRIQQVVRGDSAAYFCASSDFRDGDYGYTFGSGTRLTVV.